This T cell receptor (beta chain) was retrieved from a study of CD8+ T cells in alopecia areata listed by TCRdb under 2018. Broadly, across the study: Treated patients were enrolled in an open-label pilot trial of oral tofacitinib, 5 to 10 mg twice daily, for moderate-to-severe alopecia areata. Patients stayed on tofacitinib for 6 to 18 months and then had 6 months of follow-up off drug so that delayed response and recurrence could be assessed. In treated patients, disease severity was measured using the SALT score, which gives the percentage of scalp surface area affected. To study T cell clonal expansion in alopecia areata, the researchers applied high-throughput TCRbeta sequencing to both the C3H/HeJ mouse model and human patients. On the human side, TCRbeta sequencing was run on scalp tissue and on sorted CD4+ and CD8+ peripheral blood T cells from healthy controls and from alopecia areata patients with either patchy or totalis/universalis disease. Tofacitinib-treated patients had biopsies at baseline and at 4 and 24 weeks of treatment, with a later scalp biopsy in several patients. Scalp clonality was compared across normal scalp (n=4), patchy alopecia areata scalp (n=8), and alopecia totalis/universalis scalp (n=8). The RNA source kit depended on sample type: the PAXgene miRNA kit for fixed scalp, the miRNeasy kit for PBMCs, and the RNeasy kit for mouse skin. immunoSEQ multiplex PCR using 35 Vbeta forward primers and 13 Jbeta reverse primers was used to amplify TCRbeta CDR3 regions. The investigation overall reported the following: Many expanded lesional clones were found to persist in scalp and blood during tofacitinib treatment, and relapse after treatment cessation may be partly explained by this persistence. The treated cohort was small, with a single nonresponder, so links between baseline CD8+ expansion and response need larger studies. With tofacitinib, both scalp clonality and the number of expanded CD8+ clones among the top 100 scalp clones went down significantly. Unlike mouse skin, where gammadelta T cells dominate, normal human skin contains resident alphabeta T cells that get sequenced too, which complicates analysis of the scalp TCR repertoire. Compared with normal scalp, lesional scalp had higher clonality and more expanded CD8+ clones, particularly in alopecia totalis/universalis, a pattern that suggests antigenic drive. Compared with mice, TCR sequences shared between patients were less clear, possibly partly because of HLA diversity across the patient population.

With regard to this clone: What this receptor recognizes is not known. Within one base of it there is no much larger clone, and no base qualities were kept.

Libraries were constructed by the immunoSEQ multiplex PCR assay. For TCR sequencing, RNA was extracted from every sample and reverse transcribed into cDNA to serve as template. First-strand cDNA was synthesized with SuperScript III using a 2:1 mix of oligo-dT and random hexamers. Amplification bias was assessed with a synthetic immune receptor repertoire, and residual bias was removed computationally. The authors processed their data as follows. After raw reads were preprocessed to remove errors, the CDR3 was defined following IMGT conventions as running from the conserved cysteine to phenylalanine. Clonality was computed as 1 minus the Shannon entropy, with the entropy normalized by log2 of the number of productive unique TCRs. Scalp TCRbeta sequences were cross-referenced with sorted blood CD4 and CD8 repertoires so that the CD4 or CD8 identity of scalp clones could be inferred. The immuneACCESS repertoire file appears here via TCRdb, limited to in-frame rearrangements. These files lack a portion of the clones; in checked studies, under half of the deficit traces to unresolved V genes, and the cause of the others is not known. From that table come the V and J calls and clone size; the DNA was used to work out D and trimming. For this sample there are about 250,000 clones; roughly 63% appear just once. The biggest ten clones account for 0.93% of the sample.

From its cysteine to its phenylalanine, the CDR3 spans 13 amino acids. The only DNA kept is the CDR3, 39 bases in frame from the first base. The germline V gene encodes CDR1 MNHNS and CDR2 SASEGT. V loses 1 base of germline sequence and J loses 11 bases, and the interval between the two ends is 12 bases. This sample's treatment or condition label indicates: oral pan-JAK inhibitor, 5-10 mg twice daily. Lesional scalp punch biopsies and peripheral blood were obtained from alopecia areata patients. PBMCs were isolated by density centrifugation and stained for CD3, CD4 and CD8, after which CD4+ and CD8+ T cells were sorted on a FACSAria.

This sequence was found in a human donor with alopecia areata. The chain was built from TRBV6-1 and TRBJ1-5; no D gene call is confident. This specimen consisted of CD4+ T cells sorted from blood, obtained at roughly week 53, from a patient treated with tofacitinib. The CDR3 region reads CASSEDRTTAQHF. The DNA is TGTGCCAGCAGTGAAGATCGGACCACGGCCCAGCATTTT.